This paragraph reports one T cell receptor beta chain. Antigen unknown. RNA transcripts provided the source from which TCR beta CDR3 regions were amplified. In the first-round RT-PCR of the TCR CDR3, the HTBI primer set was used. MiXCR was run by TCRdb on the multiplex PCR reads, yielding one entry per CDR3 protein. This sample carries 300,000 to 500,000 distinct CDR3 sequences, roughly an eighth of them seen once, and the ten largest clones take around 28%. Extraction of PBMCs used under 13 ml of fresh peripheral blood. This sample stems from a study of T cells in Graves' hyperthyroidism and ophthalmopathy. Study-level points and caveats: Ophthalmopathy was told apart from stable hyperthyroidism by a 13 V-J model.

The sequence was collected from a man aged 50 to 60 with Graves' ophthalmopathy. Sequences were obtained from blood.

The CDR3 protein is CSAPSRGHSPYNEQFF. As DNA, the CDR3 is TGCAGTGCTCCCTCCAGGGGGCACAGTCCCTACAATGAGCAGTTCTTC. The chain joins TRBV20-1 to TRBJ2-1; 8 bases agree with TRBD1. Germline assignment: CDR1 DFQATT and CDR2 SNEGSKA (reference sequence). V shed 5 bases and J 2 bases; nucleotides not matched to a gene: 11. The CDR3 spans 16 residues.